These 25 T cell receptor beta chains came from one sample sequenced in a study of blood T cell repertoires in COVID-19. The protocol was immunoSEQ multiplex PCR, while the TCRdb copy is restricted to in-frame clones and leaves out a portion. The sample consists of 390,000 or so clones, around 86% of them appearing once. Sequenced sample: PBMCs or T cells enriched from blood (not recorded which). The receptors derive from a woman aged 45-59 years who had recovered from COVID-19.

This clone has only one observation. The chain recombines TRBV5-1 with TRBJ1-1; D perhaps matches TRBD1 (6 bases). Germline V gene data show CDR1 as SGHRS and CDR2 as YFSETQ. The V and J ends lost 3 bases and 1 base respectively, with 10 bases between them. This CDR3 region has 14 residues. The CDR3 region has the DNA TGCGCCAGCAGCTCACAACAGGGGAACACTGAAGCTTTCTTT. This translates into CASSSQQGNTEAFF.

V usage is TRBV6-1 and J usage is TRBJ2-7, with unresolved D. The CDR3 spans 16 residues. Trimming removed 1 base from V and 3 bases from J, with 16 bases in between. Germline values: CDR1 MNHNS, CDR2 SASEGT. CDR3 sequence (DNA): TGTGCCAGCAGTGAAGACAGTCGCCTTGGGCTCTACGAGCAGTACTTC. Protein: CASSEDSRLGLYEQYF.

The CDR3 DNA is TGTGCCAGCAGCCAAGTCGCAGGACAGGGGGGCACCGGGGAGCTGTTTTTT. Translation gives CASSQVAGQGGTGELFF. The gene calls are TRBV3-1 (or the pseudogene TRBV3-2) and TRBJ2-2; 10 bases line up with TRBD1. CDR1 and CDR2 from the germline V gene are LGHDT and YNNKEL (reference sequence). Trimming cost V 1 base and J 4 bases; bases outside gene matches: 6. There are 17 residues in the CDR3.

The rearrangement uses TRBV6-5 and TRBJ2-1; 10 nucleotides align to TRBD2. This CDR3 has 15 amino acids. Germline lookup yields CDR1 MNHEY and CDR2 SVGAGI. Trimming at V came to 6 bases and at J to 6 bases, leaving 8 bases not matched to a gene. The CDR3 coding sequence is TGTGCCAGCAGCGCGCTAGCGGGAGTAGGCAATGAGCAGTTCTTC. It translates to CASSALAGVGNEQFF.

The chain has TRBV7-9 and TRBJ2-1; 11 bases agree with TRBD2. The J segment lost 7 bases and the V segment lost 2 bases, leaving 7 bases of the junction unmatched. CDR3 size: 16 residues. From germline, CDR1 is SEHNR and CDR2 FQNEAQ (reference sequence). CDR3 nucleotide sequence: TGTGCCAGCAGCTTAACTAGCGGGAGCGTAGCGAATGAGCAGTTCTTC. It encodes CASSLTSGSVANEQFF.

The chain employs TRBV3-1 (or the pseudogene TRBV3-2) and TRBJ2-1, with a possible D match to TRBD1 (5 bases). The CDR3 totals 15 residues. Trimming cost V 4 bases and J 1 base, with 11 bases left between them. Germline CDR1 and CDR2: LGHDT and YNNKEL (reference sequence). The CDR3 is CASSRGHGSYNEQFF. CDR3 sequence (DNA): TGTGCCAGCAGCCGGGGCCACGGTTCCTACAATGAGCAGTTCTTC.

The V and J genes are TRBV30 and TRBJ1-4; possibly TRBD1 for D (6 bases). Looked up from germline, CDR1 is GTSNPN and CDR2 is SVGIG (reference sequence). The germline V and J ends were trimmed by 3 bases and 10 bases, with 12 bases remaining between them. The CDR3 covers 12 residues. CDR3 sequence: CAWRDSHGKLFF. CDR3 nucleotide sequence: TGTGCCTGGAGGGACAGTCATGGAAAACTGTTTTTT. Full variable domain (rest looked up from reference TRBV30 and TRBJ1-4): SQTIHQWPATLVQPVGSPLSLECTVEGTSNPNLYWYRQAAGRGLQLLFYSVGIGQISSEVPQNLSASRPQDRQFILSSKKLLLSDSGFYLCAWRDSHGKLFFGSGTQLSVL.

This chain links TRBV19 with TRBJ2-2; 7 bases match TRBD1. J lost 3 bases, V lost 9 bases, and 10 bases had no gene match. Germline CDR1 is LNHDA and CDR2 is SQIVND (reference sequence). The CDR3 is 15 amino acids. The CDR3 spells CARRGTGDHTGELFF. The DNA for the CDR3 is TGTGCCAGAAGGGGAACAGGGGACCACACCGGGGAGCTGTTTTTT.

V gene TRBV7-2 combines with J gene TRBJ1-6; D call uncertain. The CDR3 is 15 amino acids. Per germline, CDR1 SGHTA and CDR2 FQGNSA. The ends were cut back, 5 bases at V and 2 bases at J, with 10 bases in the middle. CDR3 region: CASSRSGPYNSPLHF. The CDR3 nucleotides are TGTGCCAGCAGCAGGAGTGGCCCCTATAATTCACCCCTCCACTTT.

The chain links TRBV30 to TRBJ2-1, with D possibly matching TRBD1 (5 bases). V was trimmed by 2 bases and J by 6 bases, leaving 20 bases between them. The CDR3 consists of 16 residues. The germline gives CDR1 GTSNPN, CDR2 SVGIG (reference sequence). The CDR3 coding sequence is TGTGCCTGGAGTACTATATACAAGGGGAACCCCAATGAGCAGTTCTTC. Translating it yields CAWSTIYKGNPNEQFF.

The rearrangement uses TRBV30 and TRBJ2-7, with 9 bases aligning to TRBD2. The CDR3 runs 15 residues. V trimming: 0 bases; J trimming: 0 bases; junction bases outside the gene matches: 3. Germline lookup yields CDR1 GTSNPN and CDR2 SVGIG (reference sequence). The CDR3 nucleotides are TGTGCCTGGAGTGTGCTTAGCGGGAGCTCCTACGAGCAGTACTTC. Its translation: CAWSVLSGSSYEQYF.

The chain employs TRBV14 and TRBJ1-3, with no clear D. Germline assignment: CDR1 SGHDN and CDR2 FVKESK. The germline V and J ends were trimmed by 1 base and 0 bases, with 13 bases remaining between them. This CDR3 has 17 amino acids. The CDR3 loop is CASSQGVSPSSGNTIYF. The CDR3 DNA is TGTGCCAGCAGCCAAGGGGTCAGCCCTAGCTCTGGAAACACCATATATTTT.

The V and J genes are TRBV6-1 and TRBJ2-7, with unresolved D. Germline values: CDR1 MNHNS, CDR2 SASEGT. Trimming took 0 bases from V and 6 from J, leaving 12 bases between them. This CDR3 has 14 amino acids. CDR3 sequence (DNA): TGTGCCAGCAGTGAAGCACTATGGAGCTCCGAGCAGTACTTC. Residues: CASSEALWSSEQYF.

The chain joins TRBV11-3 to TRBJ2-1; 8 bases align to TRBD1. Losses at the gene ends were 5 bases for V and 4 bases for J; bases not matched to a gene: 7. The CDR3 is 15 residues long. CDR1 is SGHNT, CDR2 YENEEA, per germline. The CDR3 bases are TGTGCCAGCAGCAAGACAGGGGATGGTTACAATGAGCAGTTCTTC. This translates into CASSKTGDGYNEQFF.

The chain combines TRBV11-3 with TRBJ2-5; 8 bases line up with TRBD2. Germline V gene sequence: CDR1 SGHNT, CDR2 YENEEA. The CDR3 runs to 19 residues. V was clipped by 3 bases and J by 0 bases; unmatched bases: 15. The CDR3 loop reads CASSLFPPRGGGYQETQYF. The CDR3 DNA reads as TGTGCCAGCAGCTTGTTCCCTCCCCGAGGCGGGGGGTACCAAGAGACCCAGTACTTC.

The V and J genes are TRBV4-1 and TRBJ1-6, with TRBD1 identical over 8 bases. In germline, CDR1 is MGHRA, CDR2 YSYEKL. J was trimmed by 6 bases and V by 4 bases; bases with no gene match: 11. CDR3 length: 17 amino acids. CDR3 region: CASSRQTTGGRNSPLHF. CDR3 DNA: TGCGCCAGCAGCCGACAGACTACAGGGGGACGTAATTCACCCCTCCACTTT.

V gene TRBV5-1 combines with J gene TRBJ1-2; 8 bases match TRBD1. The CDR3 is made up of 16 amino acids. The J segment lost 1 base and the V segment lost 5 bases, leaving 10 bases of the junction unmatched. Germline loops: CDR1 SGHRS, CDR2 YFSETQ. Written as DNA, the CDR3 is TGCGCCAGCAGATCGGCAGGGGGCGCTTATAACTATGGCTACACCTTC. Translation gives CASRSAGGAYNYGYTF. The full variable domain, rest sourced from reference TRBV5-1 and TRBJ1-2, is KAGVTQTPRYLIKTRGQQVTLSCSPISGHRSVSWYQQTPGQGLQFLFEYFSETQRNKGNFPGRFSGRQFSNSRSEMNVSTLELGDSALYLCASRSAGGAYNYGYTFGSGTRLTVV.

This chain connects TRBV4-2 to TRBJ1-3, with 10 positions matching TRBD1. The CDR3 is 17 amino acids. The ends lost 0 bases at V and 2 bases at J; junction bases unmatched: 4. CDR1 is LGHNA, CDR2 YNFKEQ, per germline. This CDR3 reads CASSQEGGTGAGNTIYF. In DNA form, the CDR3 reads TGTGCCAGCAGCCAAGAGGGCGGGACAGGGGCTGGAAACACCATATATTTT.

The chain couples TRBV19 to TRBJ2-1; D possibly corresponds to TRBD2 (6 bases). CDR1 is LNHDA and CDR2 is SQIVND in the germline V gene (reference sequence). Trimming took off 7 bases at V and 1 base at J, with 20 bases between the two ends. The CDR3 extends over 17 amino acids. The CDR3 sequence is CASTRRVRGDSYNEQFF. The DNA of the CDR3 is TGTGCCAGTACCCGGAGGGTCCGGGGTGATTCCTACAATGAGCAGTTCTTC.

The rearrangement uses TRBV7-9 and TRBJ1-2; D uncertain. V dropped 5 bases and J dropped 8 bases, with 21 bases sitting between them. The germline CDR1 and CDR2 sequences are SEHNR and FQNEAQ (reference sequence). This CDR3 region has 15 residues. CDR3 protein: CASSLGNYPLGGYTF. DNA for the CDR3: TGTGCCAGCAGCCTCGGGAACTACCCATTAGGAGGCTACACCTTC.

The V and J genes are TRBV15 and TRBJ2-1, with D possibly matching TRBD1 (5 bases). The germline gives CDR1 LNHNV, CDR2 YYDKDF (reference sequence). The CDR3 contains 13 residues. The V end lost 3 bases, the J end lost 5 bases, and 8 bases lay between the germline ends. The CDR3, as DNA: TGTGCCACCAGCAGGACGGACAACAATGAGCAGTTCTTC. Translation gives CATSRTDNNEQFF.

V gene TRBV19 combines with J gene TRBJ2-7; 9 positions match TRBD2. V was clipped by 7 bases and J by 7 bases; unmatched bases: 14. The CDR3 runs to 15 residues. The germline V gene has CDR1 LNHDA and CDR2 SQIVND (reference sequence). Here the CDR3 reads CASIISGSGTWEQYF. CDR3 coding DNA: TGTGCCAGTATTATTAGCGGGAGCGGTACTTGGGAGCAGTACTTC.

The V gene is TRBV7-2, the J gene TRBJ1-1, with D uncertain. This CDR3 has 14 residues. The V gene lost 0 bases and the J gene lost 9 bases, with 14 bases spanning the gap. Germline CDR1 is SGHTA and CDR2 is FQGNSA. This CDR3 is CASSLARPAPQAFF. CDR3 nucleotide sequence: TGTGCCAGCAGCTTAGCGAGGCCAGCCCCGCAAGCTTTCTTT.

The CDR3 sequence: CASSFSLPDTQYF. The CDR3 DNA follows: TGTGCCAGCAGCTTTTCCCTCCCAGATACGCAGTATTTT. The chain is built from TRBV7-9 and TRBJ2-3; no firm D call. The CDR3 consists of 13 residues. Germline CDR1 SEHNR, CDR2 FQNEAQ (reference sequence). V lost 3 bases and J lost 4, with 8 bases in between.

This chain joins TRBV9 and TRBJ2-5; 10 nucleotides line up with TRBD2. The CDR3 totals 16 residues. The V and J ends lost 0 bases and 5 bases, in that order; junction bases with no gene match: 7. Per germline, CDR1 SGDLS and CDR2 YYNGEE. CDR3 DNA: TGTGCCAGCAGCGTAGCCGGAGGACTAGCGGTGGAGACCCAGTACTTC. The encoded protein is CASSVAGGLAVETQYF.